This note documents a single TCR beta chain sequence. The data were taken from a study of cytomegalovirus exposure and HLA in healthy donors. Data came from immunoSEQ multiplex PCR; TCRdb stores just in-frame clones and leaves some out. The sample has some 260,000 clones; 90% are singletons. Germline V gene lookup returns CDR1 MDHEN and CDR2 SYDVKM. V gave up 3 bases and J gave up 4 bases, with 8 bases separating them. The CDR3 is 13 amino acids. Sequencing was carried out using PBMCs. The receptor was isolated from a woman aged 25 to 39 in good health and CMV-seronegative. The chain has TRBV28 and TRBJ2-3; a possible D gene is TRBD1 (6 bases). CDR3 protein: CASSLGAPDTQYF. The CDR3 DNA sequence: TGTGCCAGCAGTTTGGGGGCTCCAGATACGCAGTATTTT.